Sequencing of this TCR beta chain was carried out in a study of response to subunit inactivated influenza vaccine. The CDR3 sequence is 14 residues long. V dropped 5 bases and J dropped 2; count of bases not matched to a gene: 3. MiXCR, run by TCRdb on the RT-PCR reads, gives a single entry per CDR3 protein. The profile shows 400,000 to 650,000 distinct CDR3 sequences, more than 7% of them singletons. Study results and limitations: Every seasonal influenza vaccination brings in few new T cells, the authors suggested.

This clonotype was detected ten times or more. Its target is not known. This TCR was sampled from a man aged 45 to 70 who received an inactivated influenza vaccine. This specimen was PBMCs from blood, taken roughly 24 months after vaccination. The gene calls are TRBV12-3 or TRBV12-4 and TRBJ2-1, with 7 bases that match TRBD1. Here the CDR3 DNA reads TGTGCCAGCAGTAACAGGGGACCCTACAATGAGCAGTTCTTC. Translating it yields CASSNRGPYNEQFF.